The clone carrying this T cell receptor (beta chain) was detected only a few times. This entry belongs to a study of shared clonotypes between healthy human individuals. Germline CDR1 and CDR2: SGHRS and YFSETQ. CDR3 size: 17 residues. Trimming stripped 0 bases from V and 2 bases from J, with 15 bases between. Donors were Caucasian adults residing in Nashville, Tennessee, USA. Deep-level running was used for the assay. Unsorted PBMC DNA was run through sequencing on ten immunoSEQ deep assay plates. TCRdb's copy holds only in-frame clones and misses some; the assay was immunoSEQ multiplex PCR. This table has 450,000 to 500,000 clones, over 75% appearing once.

The chain carries TRBV5-1 and TRBJ2-4; D possibly corresponds to TRBD2 (6 bases). The TCR was taken from a woman in her thirties or forties in good health. Some clones in this sample may be carry-over from other donors' samples. Specimen: PBMCs. The chain's CDR3 is CASSLGAAGGTKNIQYF. The DNA for the CDR3 is TGCGCCAGCAGCTTGGGAGCGGCAGGAGGGACCAAAAACATTCAGTACTTC.